A selection of T cell receptor beta chains follows, all from one sample in a study of blood T cell repertoires in COVID-19. Sequenced by immunoSEQ multiplex PCR; TCRdb stores in-frame clones only, minus some. The sample records roughly 260,000 clones, under 90% being singletons. Sequencing input: peripheral blood. The receptors come from a young woman with acute or convalescent COVID-19. Each CDR3 is given with its conserved first and last residue. The D gene is left open where the match is weak. Clone sizes are given selectively: once, few, many, or a class where the clone is expanded.

V gene	clone size	CDR3 length	J gene	D gene	CDR3 protein	CDR3 DNA
TRBV6-5	few	12	TRBJ2-3	NA	CATSPRTDTQYF	TGTGCCACTTCCCCTCGCACAGATACGCAGTATTTT
TRBV4-3	NA	14	TRBJ2-1	TRBD2	CASSLGLAGVRQFF	TGCGCCAGCAGCCTGGGACTAGCGGGAGTTCGGCAGTTCTTC
TRBV19	NA	13	TRBJ2-2	NA	CASKERNTGELFF	TGTGCCAGTAAGGAGCGGAACACCGGGGAGCTGTTTTTT
TRBV4-1	NA	17	TRBJ2-1	TRBD2	CASSQDPVSGRGNEQFF	TGCGCCAGCAGCCAAGATCCCGTTAGCGGGAGGGGTAATGAGCAGTTCTTC
TRBV20-1	NA	14	TRBJ2-7	NA	CSASRRDLSYEQYF	TGCAGTGCTAGTCGGCGGGATCTGAGCTACGAGCAGTACTTC
TRBV19	few	13	TRBJ1-1	NA	CASDGPQDTEAFF	TGTGCCAGCGACGGCCCCCAGGACACTGAAGCTTTCTTT
TRBV30	NA	19	TRBJ1-6	NA	CAWKGRQVLSPRDNSPLHF	TGTGCCTGGAAAGGCCGACAGGTCCTATCGCCTAGGGATAATTCACCCCTCCACTTT
TRBV7-8	few	17	TRBJ1-5	NA	CASSQAGQRQSNQPQHF	TGTGCCAGCAGCCAGGCCGGTCAAAGACAGTCCAATCAGCCCCAGCATTTT
TRBV6-5	NA	14	TRBJ2-7	TRBD2	CASRGLAGGLPPYF	TGTGCCAGCAGAGGACTAGCGGGAGGCCTCCCGCCGTACTTC
TRBV29-1	NA	15	TRBJ2-1	TRBD1	CSVGNGTGAGNEQFF	TGCAGCGTTGGTAACGGGACAGGGGCTGGCAATGAGCAGTTCTTC
TRBV11-3	NA	15	TRBJ2-7	TRBD1	CASSLGATGMGEQYF	TGTGCCAGCAGCTTAGGGGCGACAGGGATGGGCGAGCAGTACTTC
TRBV5-1	NA	15	TRBJ2-1	TRBD2	CASSPGLAGGDEQFF	TGCGCCAGCAGCCCGGGACTAGCGGGAGGGGATGAGCAGTTCTTC
TRBV14	once	13	TRBJ1-2	NA	CASSQAQYYGYTF	TGTGCCAGCAGCCAAGCTCAGTACTATGGCTACACCTTC
TRBV21-1	NA	18	TRBJ1-6	NA	CASKWRGLTSSYNSPLHF	TGTGCCAGCAAATGGAGGGGGCTAACCAGCTCCTATAATTCACCCCTCCACTTT
TRBV3-1/TRBV3-2	NA	16	TRBJ1-3	NA	CASSQVEANSGNTIYF	TGTGCCAGCAGCCAAGTAGAGGCCAACTCTGGAAACACCATATATTTT
TRBV6-5	NA	15	TRBJ2-3	TRBD1	CASRDRDRSTDTQYF	TGTGCCAGCAGGGACCGGGACAGGTCCACAGATACGCAGTATTTT
TRBV29-1	NA	9	TRBJ1-2	NA	CSVGAGYTF	TGCAGCGTTGGGGCTGGCTACACCTTC
TRBV10-3	NA	13	TRBJ2-1	TRBD1	CAINVDRGNEQFF	TGTGCCATCAACGTGGACAGGGGAAATGAGCAGTTCTTC
TRBV5-6	once	13	TRBJ2-7	TRBD1	CASSWGQTYEQYF	TGTGCCAGCAGCTGGGGACAGACCTACGAGCAGTACTTC
TRBV4-3	NA	17	TRBJ2-2	TRBD2	CASSQDVGAGGTGELFF	TGCGCCAGCAGCCAAGATGTCGGGGCGGGAGGCACCGGGGAGCTGTTTTTT
TRBV7-9	NA	15	TRBJ1-6	TRBD1	CASSGTESYNSPLHF	TGTGCCAGCAGCGGGACAGAATCTTATAATTCACCCCTCCACTTT
TRBV6-1	NA	13	TRBJ2-5	NA	CASSETGLKTQYF	TGTGCCAGCAGTGAAACAGGGCTAAAGACCCAGTACTTC
TRBV7-8	NA	15	TRBJ2-1	TRBD1	CASSRDRVTYNEQFF	TGTGCCAGCAGCAGGGACAGGGTAACCTACAATGAGCAGTTCTTC
TRBV14	NA	15	TRBJ2-1	TRBD2	CASSHRLAGNNEQFF	TGTGCCAGCAGCCATCGCCTAGCGGGGAACAATGAGCAGTTCTTC
TRBV2	NA	13	TRBJ2-7	NA	CASRQGENYEQYF	TGTGCCTCCAGACAAGGGGAAAACTACGAGCAGTACTTC
TRBV21-1	NA	14	TRBJ1-2	NA	CASSRGRGKYGYTF	TGTGCCAGCAGCCGCGGCAGGGGTAAATATGGCTACACCTTC
TRBV6-5	NA	11	TRBJ1-2	NA	CASGGRYGYTF	TGTGCCAGCGGGGGCCGGTATGGCTACACCTTC
TRBV4-3	few	16	TRBJ1-3	NA	CASSQESGRWGNTIYF	TGCGCCAGCAGCCAAGAATCCGGCAGGTGGGGAAACACCATATATTTT
TRBV4-1	NA	15	TRBJ2-7	NA	CASSQDSWTVYEQYF	TGCGCCAGCAGCCAAGATTCCTGGACAGTCTACGAGCAGTACTTC
TRBV19	NA	11	TRBJ1-1	NA	CASKGGTEAFF	TGTGCCAGTAAAGGGGGCACTGAAGCTTTCTTT
TRBV13	NA	19	TRBJ2-1	TRBD2	CASSSDTPGAGGSYNEQFF	TGTGCCAGCAGCTCAGACACCCCTGGAGCGGGAGGATCCTACAATGAGCAGTTCTTC
TRBV7-8	NA	14	TRBJ1-1	NA	CASSLVQGPTEAFF	TGTGCCAGCAGCTTAGTACAGGGTCCCACTGAAGCTTTCTTT
TRBV3-1/TRBV3-2	NA	16	TRBJ2-7	TRBD2	CASSPALAGGPHEQYF	TGTGCCAGCAGCCCGGCACTAGCGGGAGGGCCCCACGAGCAGTACTTC
TRBV5-5	NA	13	TRBJ2-1	TRBD1	CASSLTGGDEQFF	TGTGCCAGCAGCTTGACAGGGGGCGATGAGCAGTTCTTC
TRBV15	NA	14	TRBJ1-6	TRBD1	CATSRAGTVSPLHF	TGTGCCACCAGCAGGGCCGGGACAGTTTCACCCCTCCACTTT
TRBV30	NA	14	TRBJ2-3	TRBD2	CAYALTSGTDTQYF	TGTGCCTACGCTTTGACTAGCGGCACAGATACGCAGTATTTT
TRBV3-1/TRBV3-2	NA	16	TRBJ2-7	TRBD2	CASSQDLGLPSYEQYF	TGTGCCAGCAGCCAAGATCTGGGACTACCATCCTACGAGCAGTACTTC
TRBV28	NA	14	TRBJ1-1	TRBD1	CASRPDRGRTEAFF	TGTGCCAGCAGACCCGACAGGGGTCGCACTGAAGCTTTCTTT
TRBV6-2/TRBV6-3	NA	14	TRBJ1-3	TRBD1	CASRYGTAGNTIYF	TGTGCCAGCAGGTACGGGACAGCTGGAAACACCATATATTTT
TRBV9	NA	13	TRBJ1-2	NA	CASSVQDNYGYTF	TGTGCCAGCAGCGTACAGGATAACTATGGCTACACCTTC
TRBV5-5	NA	12	TRBJ1-2	NA	CASSFPPYGYTF	TGTGCCAGCAGTTTTCCCCCATATGGCTACACCTTC
TRBV6-1	few	11	TRBJ2-1	NA	CASSDSNEQFF	TGTGCCAGCAGTGACAGCAATGAGCAGTTCTTC